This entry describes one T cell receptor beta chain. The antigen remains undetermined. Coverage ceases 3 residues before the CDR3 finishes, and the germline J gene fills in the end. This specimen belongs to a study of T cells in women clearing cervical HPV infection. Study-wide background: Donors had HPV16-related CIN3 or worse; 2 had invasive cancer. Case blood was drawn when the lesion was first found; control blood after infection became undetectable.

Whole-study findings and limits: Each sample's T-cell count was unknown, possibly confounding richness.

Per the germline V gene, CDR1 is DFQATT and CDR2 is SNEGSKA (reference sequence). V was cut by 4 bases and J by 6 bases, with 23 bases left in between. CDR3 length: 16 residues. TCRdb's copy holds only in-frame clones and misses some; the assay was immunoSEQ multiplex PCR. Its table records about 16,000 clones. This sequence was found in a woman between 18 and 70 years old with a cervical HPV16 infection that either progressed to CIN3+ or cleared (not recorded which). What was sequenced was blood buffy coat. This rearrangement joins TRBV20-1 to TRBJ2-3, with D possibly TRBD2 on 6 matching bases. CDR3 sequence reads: CSAKNFGGAARDTQYF. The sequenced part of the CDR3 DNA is TGCAGTGCTAAGAACTTCGGGGGAGCGGCTAGGGATACG.